Listed here are 26 T cell receptor beta chains from one sample, sequenced in a study of blood T cells in healthy people across ages. A J-beta primer mix and a sample-barcoded 5' primer were used in a second PCR of roughly 6 to 11 cycles. TCRdb reprocessed the 5' RACE reads with MiXCR, giving one entry per CDR3 protein. The profile shows 700,000 to 900,000 distinct CDR3 sequences, around 24% of them singletons. This same sample was also taken into another study, of T cells of mothers and their children.

The sample taken for sequencing was blood. The receptors here all came from a boy younger than 18 in good health.

The CDR3 here is CASSFKQGRTDTQYF. The DNA for the CDR3 is TGTGCCAGCAGTTTTAAGCAGGGACGCACAGATACGCAGTATTTT. The rearrangement links TRBV12-3 or TRBV12-4 to TRBJ2-3; TRBD1 or TRBD2 may be the D gene (5 bases each). V was clipped by 3 bases and J by 1 base, with 11 bases between them. The CDR3 has 15 amino acids.

This clonotype was detected a few times. This chain joins TRBV4-2 and TRBJ1-3; TRBD1 is a possible D gene (5 bases). V lost 1 base and J 0 bases, leaving 13 bases between the germline ends. The CDR3 is made up of 17 amino acids. Germline V gene sequence: CDR1 LGHNA, CDR2 YNFKEQ. The CDR3 protein is CASSQVTGTASGNTIYF. The CDR3 bases are TGTGCCAGCAGCCAAGTTACCGGGACGGCCTCTGGAAACACCATATATTTT.

The chain is built from TRBV27 and TRBJ2-7; 8 nucleotides match TRBD2. The germline V gene has CDR1 MNHEY and CDR2 SMNVEV (reference sequence). The CDR3 has 16 residues. V lost 3 bases to trimming and J lost 1 base; unmatched junction nucleotides: 8. As DNA, the CDR3 is TGTGCCAGCAGTTTGGGCGGGGGGACTTCTTCCTACGAGCAGTACTTC. Amino acid sequence: CASSLGGGTSSYEQYF.

This rearrangement joins TRBV29-1 to TRBJ1-3; unclear D gene. Germline loops: CDR1 SQVTM, CDR2 ANQGSEA. The CDR3 is made up of 14 amino acids. The V end lost 1 base, the J end lost 4 bases, and 11 bases lay between the germline ends. In nucleotides, the CDR3 is TGCAGCGTTGAAGTACTGCGCCAGGGAAACACCATATATTTT. Its translation: CSVEVLRQGNTIYF.

This clonotype was seen only a few times. At one of its ends the junction is not consistent with the germline gene, which may arise from a read error. The rearrangement joins TRBV7-9 to TRBJ2-5; 9 bases are shared with TRBD1. Germline V gene sequence: CDR1 SEHNR, CDR2 FQNEAQ (reference sequence). The CDR3 runs to 13 residues. The CDR3 region is CASSLGDRGTEFF. CDR3 nucleotide sequence: TGTGCCAGCAGCTTGGGAGACAGGGGGACGGAGTTCTTC.

The chain joins TRBV11-2 to TRBJ2-5; possible D gene TRBD1, 5 bases. The CDR3 length is 14 residues. Germline lookup yields CDR1 SGHAT and CDR2 FQNNGV. V lost 5 bases, J lost 3 bases, and 13 bases lay in between. The CDR3 bases are TGTGCCAGCAGCCCCTCAGGGCCCAAAGAGACCCAGTACTTC. This sequence encodes CASSPSGPKETQYF.

V gene TRBV7-9 combines with J gene TRBJ1-3; TRBD1 is a possible D gene (5 bases). The CDR3 has 15 amino acids. The germline gives CDR1 SEHNR, CDR2 FQNEAQ (reference sequence). With 5 bases removed from V and 8 bases from J, the gap between germline ends came to 19 bases. CDR3 bases: TGTGCCAGCAGCCTCCGGATGGGAGGGGAATACACCATATATTTT. It specifies CASSLRMGGEYTIYF.

This clonotype was observed a few times. The V call is TRBV7-9, the J call TRBJ2-5; D is unclear. Germline V gene sequence: CDR1 SEHNR, CDR2 FQNEAQ (reference sequence). This CDR3 has 13 residues. The V end was cut by 2 bases, the J end by 3 bases, with 7 bases between. DNA of the CDR3: TGTGCCAGCAGCTTAAACCAGGAAGAGACCCAGTACTTC. This sequence encodes CASSLNQEETQYF.

The sample holds a few counts of this clonotype. CDR3: CASSLAGWYEQFF. The CDR3 DNA is TGTGCCAGCAGCCTGGCGGGGTGGTATGAGCAGTTCTTC. The chain joins TRBV27 to TRBJ2-5; tentatively, D is TRBD2 (6 bases). With the DNA end fitting TRBJ2-1 better, the J assignment may be wrong. CDR3 length: 13 residues. Germline lookup yields CDR1 MNHEY and CDR2 SMNVEV (reference sequence).

This clonotype has just a few counts. V is TRBV11-1 and J is TRBJ2-7; 9 positions match TRBD1. The tail of the sequence fits TRBJ2-1 better, so the J call may be wrong. This CDR3 has 15 residues. Germline V lookup: CDR1 SGHAT, CDR2 FQDESV (reference sequence). The CDR3, as DNA: TGTGCCAGCAGCTCCGGGACAGGGAGTCCGCTTGAGCAGTTCTTC. Protein sequence: CASSSGTGSPLEQFF.

This sequence joins TRBV20-1 and TRBJ1-2; D uncertain. The ends were cut back, 3 bases at V and 4 bases at J, with 6 bases in the middle. The CDR3 contains 11 residues. The germline V gene encodes CDR1 DFQATT and CDR2 SNEGSKA (reference sequence). The CDR3 DNA reads as TGCAGTGCTAGGAGGAGCTATGGCTACACCTTC. Amino acid sequence: CSARRSYGYTF.

The rearrangement links TRBV2 to TRBJ1-1; 9 positions agree with TRBD1. V was pared by 7 bases and J by 4 bases, with 10 bases of the junction left unmatched. Germline values: CDR1 SNHLY, CDR2 FYNNEI. There are 15 residues in the CDR3. This CDR3 reads CASTSTPDRGTEAFF. CDR3 nucleotide sequence: TGTGCCAGCACCTCCACCCCGGACAGGGGCACTGAAGCTTTCTTT.

The rearrangement joins TRBV7-3 to TRBJ2-5, with TRBD2 as a possible D gene (6 bases). CDR3 length: 13 amino acids. Germline V gene sequence: CDR1 SGHTA, CDR2 FQGTGA. Trimming took off 5 bases at V and 5 bases at J, with 12 bases between the two ends. CDR3 loop: CASSRGTGETQYF. In nucleotides, the CDR3 is TGTGCCAGCAGCCGCGGGACTGGGGAGACCCAGTACTTC.

This clonotype was seen a few times. This chain links TRBV6-6 with TRBJ1-5; 7 bases match TRBD1. Germline CDR1 is MNHNY and CDR2 is SVGAGI (reference sequence). V was clipped by 5 bases and J by 3 bases; unmatched bases: 4. This CDR3 spans 14 amino acids. The DNA of the CDR3 is TGTGCCAGCAGTAGGGGGACAGCCAATCAGCCCCAGCATTTT. This gives the protein CASSRGTANQPQHF.

This clonotype was seen more than once but under ten times. The chain uses TRBV27 and TRBJ2-5, with 9 bases lining up with TRBD1. V lost 9 bases, J lost 4 bases, and 6 bases stayed unmatched. CDR3 length: 13 residues. CDR1 MNHEY and CDR2 SMNVEV come from the germline V gene (reference sequence). This CDR3 reads CASGQGFGETQYF. In nucleotides, the CDR3 is TGTGCCAGTGGACAGGGGTTCGGAGAGACCCAGTACTTC.

This clonotype was counted only a few times. One end of the junction fails to match germline, which may point to a read error. The gene calls are TRBV5-1 and TRBJ1-1, with 9 bases aligning to TRBD1. Germline V gene data show CDR1 as SGHRS and CDR2 as YFSETQ. The CDR3 extends over 15 amino acids. The CDR3: CASSSGQGLNTEAFF. For the CDR3, the DNA is TGTGCCAGCAGCTCCGGACAGGGGTTGAACACTGAAGCTTTCTTT. The full variable domain, with the rest looked up from reference TRBV5-1 and TRBJ1-1, is KAGVTQTPRYLIKTRGQQVTLSCSPISGHRSVSWYQQTPGQGLQFLFEYFSETQRNKGNFPGRFSGRQFSNSRSEMNVSTLELGDSALYLCASSSGQGLNTEAFFGQGTRLTVV.

This rearrangement joins TRBV5-1 to TRBJ1-2; no definite D call. V dropped 4 bases and J dropped 1 base, with 11 bases sitting between them. The CDR3 is made up of 14 amino acids. Germline values: CDR1 SGHRS, CDR2 YFSETQ. The CDR3 region has the DNA TGCGCCAGCAGCCTAAGCCGGTTTAACTATGGCTACACCTTC. Encoded protein: CASSLSRFNYGYTF. Looking up the rest from reference TRBV5-1 and TRBJ1-2 gives the full variable domain: KAGVTQTPRYLIKTRGQQVTLSCSPISGHRSVSWYQQTPGQGLQFLFEYFSETQRNKGNFPGRFSGRQFSNSRSEMNVSTLELGDSALYLCASSLSRFNYGYTFGSGTRLTVV.

This clonotype turned up a few times. A read error may account for a junction end that differs from germline. The V and J genes are TRBV2 and TRBJ1-6; D gene ambiguous. From germline, CDR1 is SNHLY and CDR2 FYNNEI. The length of the CDR3 is 13 residues. This CDR3 reads CASQAGGNSPFHF. DNA for the CDR3: TGTGCCAGCCAAGCGGGAGGTAATTCACCCTTCCACTTT.

This clonotype was counted a few times. V gene TRBV2 combines with J gene TRBJ1-4; possible D gene TRBD1, 5 bases. The V and J ends lost 4 bases and 8 bases respectively, with 11 bases between them. CDR3 length: 13 residues. In germline, CDR1 is SNHLY, CDR2 FYNNEI. The CDR3 spells CASSGQLEEKLFF. CDR3 bases: TGTGCCAGCAGTGGACAGCTAGAGGAAAAACTGTTTTTT.

The rearrangement links TRBV12-3 or TRBV12-4 to TRBJ2-7, with 8 bases identical to TRBD1. Trimming cost V 8 bases and J 5 bases; bases outside gene matches: 5. CDR3 length equals 12 residues. The CDR3 DNA is TGTGCCAGCGGAGGACAGGGACACGAGCAGTACTTC. Translating it yields CASGGQGHEQYF.

This rearrangement joins TRBV30 to TRBJ1-1; perhaps TRBD1 as D (5 bases). Trimming left V 4 bases short and J 0 bases short, with 15 bases between. The germline gives CDR1 GTSNPN, CDR2 SVGIG (reference sequence). This CDR3 region has 15 residues. The CDR3 DNA follows: TGTGCCTGGAAATTGACAGCTAAGATGAACACTGAAGCTTTCTTT. It is translated as CAWKLTAKMNTEAFF.

J is TRBJ1-1 and V is TRBV12-3 or TRBV12-4, with TRBD1 matching 9 bases. The CDR3 contains 14 residues. Trimming took 8 bases from V and 5 from J; bases not matched to a gene: 9. The CDR3 DNA is TGTGCCAGCCGCACGGAGGGGACAGGGACTGAAGCTTTCTTT. This sequence encodes CASRTEGTGTEAFF.

The chain combines TRBV12-3 or TRBV12-4 with TRBJ1-4; 7 bases are a match to TRBD1. The CDR3 consists of 15 residues. The J segment lost 2 bases and the V segment lost 6 bases, leaving 6 bases of the junction unmatched. CDR3 in amino acids: CASSPTGATNEKLFF. The CDR3 nucleotides read TGTGCCAGCAGCCCTACAGGGGCTACTAATGAAAAACTGTTTTTT.

As to this clonotype: The junction and the germline gene differ at one end; a read error may be behind it. The chain recombines TRBV10-3 with TRBJ1-2; D is unresolved. CDR3 length: 13 amino acids. Germline V gene lookup returns CDR1 ENHRY and CDR2 SYGVKD. For the CDR3, the DNA is TGCGCCATCAGTGAGAATGTTAACTATGGCTACACCTTC. Protein: CAISENVNYGYTF.

In this sample, this clonotype turned up a few times. CDR3 sequence reads: CASSQLPGQSYNEQFF. As DNA, the CDR3 is TGCGCCAGCAGCCAACTACCGGGACAGTCCTACAATGAGCAGTTCTTC. The chain joins TRBV4-1 to TRBJ2-1; 7 nucleotides align to TRBD1. CDR1 and CDR2 (germline): MGHRA, YSYEKL. Trimming at V came to 2 bases and at J to 1 base, leaving 5 bases not matched to a gene. CDR3 length: 16 amino acids.

The chain carries TRBV6-6 and TRBJ1-1, with TRBD1 identical over 7 bases. With 7 bases clipped from V and 1 base from J, the junction kept 9 bases outside the gene matches. The V gene's germline CDR1 is MNHNY and CDR2 SVGAGI (reference sequence). The CDR3 length is 15 residues. The DNA of the CDR3 is TGTGCCAGCATCCTTCCCGGGACAGAGAACACTGAAGCTTTCTTT. Residues: CASILPGTENTEAFF.